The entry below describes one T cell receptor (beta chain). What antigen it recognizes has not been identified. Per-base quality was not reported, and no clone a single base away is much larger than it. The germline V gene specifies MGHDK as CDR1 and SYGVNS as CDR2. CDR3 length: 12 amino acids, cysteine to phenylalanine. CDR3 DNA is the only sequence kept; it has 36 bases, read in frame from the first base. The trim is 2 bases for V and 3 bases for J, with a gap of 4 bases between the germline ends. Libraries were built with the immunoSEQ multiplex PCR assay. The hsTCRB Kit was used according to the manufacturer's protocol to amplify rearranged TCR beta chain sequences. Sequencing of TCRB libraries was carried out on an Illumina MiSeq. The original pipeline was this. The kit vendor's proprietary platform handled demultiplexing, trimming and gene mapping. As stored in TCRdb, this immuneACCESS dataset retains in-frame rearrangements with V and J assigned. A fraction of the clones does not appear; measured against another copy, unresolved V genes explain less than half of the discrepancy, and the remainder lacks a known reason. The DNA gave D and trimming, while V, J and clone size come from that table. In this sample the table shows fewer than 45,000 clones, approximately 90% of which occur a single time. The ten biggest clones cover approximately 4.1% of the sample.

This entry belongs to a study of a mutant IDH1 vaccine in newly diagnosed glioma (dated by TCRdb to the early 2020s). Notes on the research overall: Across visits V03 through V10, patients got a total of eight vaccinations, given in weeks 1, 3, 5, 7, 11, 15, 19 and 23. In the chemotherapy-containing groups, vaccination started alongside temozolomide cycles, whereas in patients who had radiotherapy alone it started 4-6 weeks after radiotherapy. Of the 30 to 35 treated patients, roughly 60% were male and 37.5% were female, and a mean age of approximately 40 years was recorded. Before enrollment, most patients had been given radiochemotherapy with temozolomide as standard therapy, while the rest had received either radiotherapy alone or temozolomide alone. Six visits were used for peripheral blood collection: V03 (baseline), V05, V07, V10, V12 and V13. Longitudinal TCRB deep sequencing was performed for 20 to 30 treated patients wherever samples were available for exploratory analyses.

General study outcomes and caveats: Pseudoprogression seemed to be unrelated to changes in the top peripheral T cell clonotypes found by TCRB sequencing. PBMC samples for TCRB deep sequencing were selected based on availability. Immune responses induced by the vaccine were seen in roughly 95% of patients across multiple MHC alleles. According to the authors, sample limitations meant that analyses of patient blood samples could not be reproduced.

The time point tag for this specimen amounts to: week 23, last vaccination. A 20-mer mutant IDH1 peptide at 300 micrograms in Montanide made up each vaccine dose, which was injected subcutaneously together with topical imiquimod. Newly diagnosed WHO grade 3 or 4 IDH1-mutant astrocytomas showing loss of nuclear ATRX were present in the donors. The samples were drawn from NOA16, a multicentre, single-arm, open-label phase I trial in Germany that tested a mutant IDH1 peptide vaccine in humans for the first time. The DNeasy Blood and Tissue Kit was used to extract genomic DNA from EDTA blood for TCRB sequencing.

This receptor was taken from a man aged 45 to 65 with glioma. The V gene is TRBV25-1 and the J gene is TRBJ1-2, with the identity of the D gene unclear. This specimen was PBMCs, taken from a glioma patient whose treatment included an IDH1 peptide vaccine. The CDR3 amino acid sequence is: CASSEGDYGYTF. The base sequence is TGTGCCAGCAGTGAAGGGGACTATGGCTACACCTTC.